This T cell receptor (beta chain) emerged from a study of shared clonotypes between healthy human individuals. The junction had 8 bases not matched to a gene; V was cut back by 4 bases and J by 0 bases. The CDR3 sequence is 19 residues long. From germline, CDR1 is SGHRS and CDR2 YFSETQ. The data were produced by immunoSEQ multiplex PCR, yet TCRdb's version contains in-frame clones alone and is incomplete. The sample contains around 340,000 clones, about 73% of which appear only once. Input material: memory CD4+ T cells sorted from blood. Subset specified: CD45RA-negative fraction. The chain carries TRBV5-1 and TRBJ2-6, with 12 bases fitting TRBD2. This receptor was identified in a man aged 30 to 45 in good health. CDR3 sequence (DNA): TGCGCCAGCAGCCCACGCGGACTAGCGGGAAGCTCTGGGGCCAACGTCCTGACTTTC. It encodes CASSPRGLAGSSGANVLTF.